This T cell receptor beta chain was captured by sequencing in a study of control samples from healthy donors and cancer patients. The assay was immunoSEQ multiplex PCR, and TCRdb's table has in-frame clones only and misses some. The data contain 170,000 or so clones, around 93% of them singletons. Germline CDR1 LNHDA, CDR2 SQIVND (reference sequence). Unmatched junction bases numbered 7, after V lost 3 bases and J lost 8 bases. CDR3 length: 14 residues. The chain uses TRBV19 and TRBJ1-2, with 9 bases fitting TRBD1. The sequence was collected from a man younger than 35 in good health. The sequenced sample consisted of blood. CDR3 in DNA: TGTGCCAGTAGTATCCCGGGACAGGGCGGGGGCTACACCTTC. Its protein product is CASSIPGQGGGYTF.